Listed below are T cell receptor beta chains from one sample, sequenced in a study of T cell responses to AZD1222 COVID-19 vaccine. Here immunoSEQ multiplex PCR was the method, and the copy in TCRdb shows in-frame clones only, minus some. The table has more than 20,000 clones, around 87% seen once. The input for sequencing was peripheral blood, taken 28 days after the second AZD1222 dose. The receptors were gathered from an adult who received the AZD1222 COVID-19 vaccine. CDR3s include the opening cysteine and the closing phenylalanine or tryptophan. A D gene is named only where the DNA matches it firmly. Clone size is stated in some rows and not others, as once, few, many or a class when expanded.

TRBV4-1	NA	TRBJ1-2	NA	CASSQGAGTYGYTF	TGCGCCAGCAGCCAAGGGGCAGGAACCTATGGCTACACCTTC
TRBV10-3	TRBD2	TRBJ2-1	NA	CAIQREWSSEQFF	TGTGCCATTCAGCGGGAGTGGTCGAGTGAGCAGTTCTTC
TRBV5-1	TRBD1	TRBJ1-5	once	CASSRTGTGGGQPQHF	TGCGCCAGCAGCAGAACCGGGACAGGGGGCGGTCAGCCCCAGCATTTT
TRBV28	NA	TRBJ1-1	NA	CASSWTEGNTEAFF	TGTGCCAGCAGCTGGACGGAGGGGAACACTGAAGCTTTCTTT
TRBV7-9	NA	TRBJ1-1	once	CASRGENTEAFF	TGTGCCAGCAGAGGAGAGAACACTGAAGCTTTCTTT
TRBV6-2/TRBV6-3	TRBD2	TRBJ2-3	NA	CASSPLGLAGGMGTDTQYF	TGTGCCAGCAGTCCCCTTGGACTAGCGGGAGGGATGGGCACAGATACGCAGTATTTT
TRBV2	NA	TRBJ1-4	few	CASHREPNEKLFF	TGTGCCAGCCATAGGGAGCCTAATGAAAAACTGTTTTTT
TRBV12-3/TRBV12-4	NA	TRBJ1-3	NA	CASKDASGNTIYF	TGTGCCAGCAAGGACGCCTCTGGAAACACCATATATTTT
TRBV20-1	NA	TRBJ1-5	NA	CSVGPQHF	TGCAGTGTAGGGCCCCAGCATTTT
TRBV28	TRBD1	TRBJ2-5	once	CASSSRDRAWETQYF	TGTGCCAGCAGTTCCCGGGACAGGGCTTGGGAGACCCAGTACTTC
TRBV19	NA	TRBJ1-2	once	CASSPTGGNYGYTF	TGTGCCAGTAGTCCCACGGGGGGCAACTATGGCTACACCTTC
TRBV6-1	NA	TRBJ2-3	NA	CASSEGPSYADTQYF	TGTGCCAGCAGTGAAGGCCCGAGTTACGCAGATACGCAGTATTTT
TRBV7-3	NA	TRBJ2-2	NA	CASSFTGPSITGELFF	TGTGCCAGCAGCTTTACGGGCCCTAGTATCACCGGGGAGCTGTTTTTT
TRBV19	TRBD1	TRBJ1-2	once	CASSIADRSYGYTF	TGTGCCAGTAGTATAGCGGACAGGAGCTATGGCTACACCTTC
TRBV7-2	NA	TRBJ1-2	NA	CASSLDFSYGYTF	TGTGCCAGCAGCTTAGACTTTTCCTATGGCTACACCTTC
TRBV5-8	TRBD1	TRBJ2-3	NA	CASSRGTVRPRDTQYF	TGTGCCAGCAGCAGGGGGACAGTTCGGCCGCGAGATACGCAGTATTTT
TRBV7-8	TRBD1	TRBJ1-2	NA	CASSFVGTGQHTF	TGTGCCAGCAGCTTCGTTGGGACAGGCCAACACACCTTC
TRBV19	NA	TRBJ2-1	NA	CASRVYNEQFF	TGTGCCAGTAGAGTATACAATGAGCAGTTCTTC
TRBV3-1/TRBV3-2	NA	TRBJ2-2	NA	CASSQDPGATGELFF	TGTGCCAGCAGCCAAGATCCAGGTGCCACCGGGGAGCTGTTTTTT
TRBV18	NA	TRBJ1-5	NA	CASSQEENQPQHF	TGTGCCAGCTCTCAGGAGGAGAATCAGCCCCAGCATTTT
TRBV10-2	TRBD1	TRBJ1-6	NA	CASSVDRDSPLHF	TGCGCCAGCAGTGTTGACAGGGATTCACCCCTCCACTTT
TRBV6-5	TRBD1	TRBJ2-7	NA	CASSRQGLAYEQYF	TGTGCCAGCAGTCGACAGGGGCTGGCCTACGAGCAGTACTTC
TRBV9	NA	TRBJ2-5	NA	CASSVGGAQETQYF	TGTGCCAGCAGCGTAGGTGGGGCCCAAGAGACCCAGTACTTC
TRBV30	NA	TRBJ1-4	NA	CAWSVQENEKLFF	TGTGCCTGGAGTGTGCAGGAAAATGAAAAACTGTTTTTT
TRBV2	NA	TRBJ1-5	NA	CASSVRQGNQPQHF	TGTGCCAGCAGTGTAAGGCAGGGGAATCAGCCCCAGCATTTT
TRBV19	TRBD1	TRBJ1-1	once	CASSIRGTGGVMNTEAFF	TGTGCCAGTAGTATAAGGGGGACAGGAGGTGTCATGAACACTGAAGCTTTCTTT
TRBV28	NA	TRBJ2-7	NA	CASSLWGGVAYEQYF	TGTGCCAGCAGTTTATGGGGGGGAGTAGCGTACGAGCAGTACTTC
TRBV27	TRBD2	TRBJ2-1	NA	CASSMGWAGDGGEQFF	TGTGCCAGCAGTATGGGGTGGGCGGGAGATGGCGGTGAGCAGTTCTTC
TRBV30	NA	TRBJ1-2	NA	CAWISRGGRDGYTF	TGTGCCTGGATTTCGAGAGGGGGGCGAGATGGCTACACCTTC
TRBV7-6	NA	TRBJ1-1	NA	CASSLVDGAGTEAFF	TGTGCCAGCAGCTTAGTGGACGGGGCCGGCACTGAAGCTTTCTTT
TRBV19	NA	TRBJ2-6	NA	CASSITGTSGANVLTF	TGTGCCAGTAGTATCACGGGAACCTCTGGGGCCAACGTCCTGACTTTC
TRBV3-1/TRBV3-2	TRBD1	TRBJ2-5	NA	CASSQGTAETQYF	TGTGCCAGCAGCCAGGGGACAGCAGAGACCCAGTACTTC
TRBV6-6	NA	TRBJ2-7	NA	CASRLVAETYEQYF	TGTGCCAGCCGTTTGGTAGCGGAGACCTACGAGCAGTACTTC
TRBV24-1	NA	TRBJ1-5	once	CATSVNRLGPQHF	TGTGCCACCAGTGTTAACCGACTTGGGCCCCAGCATTTT
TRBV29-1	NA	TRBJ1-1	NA	CSVGQMNTEAFF	TGCAGCGTTGGACAGATGAACACTGAAGCTTTCTTT
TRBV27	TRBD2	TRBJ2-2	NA	CASSLGTSGSRELFF	TGTGCCAGCAGTTTAGGGACTAGCGGGAGCCGGGAGCTGTTTTTT
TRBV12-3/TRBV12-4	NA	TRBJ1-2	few	CASTRGLYGYTF	TGTGCCAGCACCCGAGGGCTCTATGGCTACACCTTC
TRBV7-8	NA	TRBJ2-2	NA	CASSLAPAGYTGELFF	TGTGCCAGCAGCTTAGCTCCGGCAGGGTACACCGGGGAGCTGTTTTTT
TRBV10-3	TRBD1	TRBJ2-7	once	CAITGQANYEQYF	TGTGCCATCACCGGACAGGCAAACTACGAGCAGTACTTC
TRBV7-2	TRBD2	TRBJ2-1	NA	CASSLTGTSQAEQFF	TGTGCCAGCAGCTTAACCGGGACTAGCCAGGCTGAGCAGTTCTTC
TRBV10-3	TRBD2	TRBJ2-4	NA	CAISHNRGGPKNIQYF	TGTGCCATCAGTCACAACCGGGGGGGTCCCAAAAACATTCAGTACTTC
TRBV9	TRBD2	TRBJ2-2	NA	CASNIAGGVTGELFF	TGTGCCAGCAACATCGCGGGAGGAGTTACCGGGGAGCTGTTTTTT
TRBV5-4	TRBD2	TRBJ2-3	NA	CASSSNSGSLTDTQYF	TGTGCCAGCAGCTCGAATAGCGGGAGTTTGACAGATACGCAGTATTTT
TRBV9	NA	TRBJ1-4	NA	CASSVGPTNEKLFF	TGTGCCAGCAGCGTGGGGCCAACTAATGAAAAACTGTTTTTT
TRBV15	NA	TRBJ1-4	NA	CATSRDLDEKLFF	TGTGCCACCAGCAGAGATCTTGATGAAAAACTGTTTTTT
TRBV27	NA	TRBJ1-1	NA	CASSMTNRGRTEAFF	TGTGCCAGCAGTATGACTAACCGGGGACGGACTGAAGCTTTCTTT
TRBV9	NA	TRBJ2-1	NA	CASSVRDVIYNEQFF	TGTGCCAGCAGCGTGAGGGACGTGATCTACAATGAGCAGTTCTTC
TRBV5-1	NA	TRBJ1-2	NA	CASSPDSYGYTF	TGCGCCAGCAGCCCCGACAGCTATGGCTACACCTTC
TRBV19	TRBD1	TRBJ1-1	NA	CASSSSKGQSNTEAFF	TGTGCCAGTAGTTCCTCTAAGGGACAGTCGAACACTGAAGCTTTCTTT
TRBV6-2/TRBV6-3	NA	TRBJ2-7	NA	CASSHRMGGAYEQYF	TGTGCCAGCAGCCATAGAATGGGCGGGGCCTACGAGCAGTACTTC
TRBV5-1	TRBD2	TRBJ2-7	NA	CASSLLPGLAGDEQYF	TGCGCCAGCAGCTTGCTACCGGGACTAGCGGGAGACGAGCAGTACTTC
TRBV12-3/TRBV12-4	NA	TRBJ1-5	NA	CASSPYSNQPQHF	TGTGCCAGCAGTCCTTATAGCAATCAGCCCCAGCATTTT
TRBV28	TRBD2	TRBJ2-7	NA	CASSLRREAYEQYF	TGTGCCAGCAGTTTACGGCGGGAGGCCTACGAGCAGTACTTC
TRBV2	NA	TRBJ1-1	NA	CASNNLRDIALNTEAFF	TGTGCCAGCAATAACCTCCGGGACATAGCTTTGAACACTGAAGCTTTCTTT
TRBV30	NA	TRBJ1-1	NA	CAWSRRGTEAFF	TGTGCCTGGAGTCGGAGGGGAACTGAAGCTTTCTTT